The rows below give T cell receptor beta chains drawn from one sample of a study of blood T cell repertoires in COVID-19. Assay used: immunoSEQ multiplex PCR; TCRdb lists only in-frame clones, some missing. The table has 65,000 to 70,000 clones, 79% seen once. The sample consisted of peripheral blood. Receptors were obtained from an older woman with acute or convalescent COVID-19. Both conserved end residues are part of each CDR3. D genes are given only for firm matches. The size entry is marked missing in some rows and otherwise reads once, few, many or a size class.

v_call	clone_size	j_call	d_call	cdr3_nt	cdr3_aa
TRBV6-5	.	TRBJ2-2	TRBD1	TGTGCCAGCAGTTACGGACAGGGTGGGGAGCTGTTTTTT	CASSYGQGGELFF
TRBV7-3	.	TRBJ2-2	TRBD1	TGTGCCAGCAGCCGGGACAGCCGCCGGGGCGGGGAGCTGTTTTTT	CASSRDSRRGGELFF
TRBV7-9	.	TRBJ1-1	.	TGTGCCAGCAGCCACTTCTCGGGTGGAGATGAAGCTTTCTTT	CASSHFSGGDEAFF
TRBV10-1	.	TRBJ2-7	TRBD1	TGCGCCAGCAGTGCAGGCAGGGGGCAAGGAACCCCCTACGAGCAGTACTTC	CASSAGRGQGTPYEQYF
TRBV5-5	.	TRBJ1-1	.	TGTGCCAGCAGACCTAACAGCAACACTGAAGCTTTCTTT	CASRPNSNTEAFF
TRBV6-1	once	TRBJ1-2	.	TGTGCCAGCAGTGAACTTGGAGGTAACTATGGCTACACCTTC	CASSELGGNYGYTF
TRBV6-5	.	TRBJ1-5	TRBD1	TGTGCCAGCAGCCCCGGGACAGGGGGGAGTCAGCCCCAGCATTTT	CASSPGTGGSQPQHF
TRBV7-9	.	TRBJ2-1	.	TGTGCCAGCAGCTTAGTGCAGAGGAGTGAGCAGTTCTTC	CASSLVQRSEQFF
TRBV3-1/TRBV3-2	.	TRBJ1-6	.	TGTGCCAGCAGCCAAGTGCGGAATTCACCCCTCCACTTT	CASSQVRNSPLHF
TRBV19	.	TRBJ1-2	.	TGTGCCAGTATAAAGGGGGACTATGGCTACACCTTC	CASIKGDYGYTF
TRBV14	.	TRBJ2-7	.	TGTGCCAGCAGCCGAGCAATCAGGGTCGGGCAGTACTTC	CASSRAIRVGQYF
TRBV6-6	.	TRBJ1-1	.	TGTGCCAGCGCGGGGCAAATGAACACTGAAGCTTTCTTT	CASAGQMNTEAFF
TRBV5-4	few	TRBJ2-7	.	TGTGCCAGCAGCTTGGGGCATTCCAGCTCCTACGAGCAGTACTTC	CASSLGHSSSYEQYF
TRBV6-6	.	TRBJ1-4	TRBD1	TGTGCCAGCAGTTCGCCAGGGGGCGGTAATGAAAAACTGTTTTTT	CASSSPGGGNEKLFF
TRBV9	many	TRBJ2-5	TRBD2	TGTGCCAGCAGCGTAGAGGGACTAGGGAGGGAGACCCAGTACTTC	CASSVEGLGRETQYF
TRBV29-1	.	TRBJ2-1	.	TGCAGCGCCGATAGGCGGCTCGGGGATGAGCAGTTCTTC	CSADRRLGDEQFF
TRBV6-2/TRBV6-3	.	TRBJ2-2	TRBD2	TGTGCCAGCAGTTACAGCGCTAGCGGGGGCCTACCGACCGGGGAGCTGTTTTTT	CASSYSASGGLPTGELFF
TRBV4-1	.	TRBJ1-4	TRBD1	TGCGCCAGCAGCCAAGAATCGACAGGGGCGAATGAAAAACTGTTTTTT	CASSQESTGANEKLFF
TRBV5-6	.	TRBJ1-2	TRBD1	TGTGCCAGCAGCTTGCCGGTCACAGGGGCTCTGGGCTACACCTTC	CASSLPVTGALGYTF
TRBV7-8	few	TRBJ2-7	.	TGTGCCAGCAGCCCTGACTGGACAGCCTACGAGCAGTACTTC	CASSPDWTAYEQYF
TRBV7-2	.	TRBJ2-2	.	TGTGCCAGCAGCTTAAAACAGGGTGAAACCGGGGAGCTGTTTTTT	CASSLKQGETGELFF
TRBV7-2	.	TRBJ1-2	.	TGTGCCAGCAGTTCTAATCCGGGAGCCAGCTATGGCTACACCTTC	CASSSNPGASYGYTF
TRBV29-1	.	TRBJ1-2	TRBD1	TGCAGCGTCCGGACAGGGTACGGCTACACCTTC	CSVRTGYGYTF
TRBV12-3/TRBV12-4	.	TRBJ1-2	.	TGTGCCAGCAGTTTAGGAGGGCTCTATGGCTACACCTTC	CASSLGGLYGYTF
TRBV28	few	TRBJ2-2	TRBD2	TGTGCCAGCAGTTCGGGACTAGCGCCCGGGGAGCTGTTTTTT	CASSSGLAPGELFF
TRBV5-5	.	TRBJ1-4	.	TGTGCCAGCAGCTGGGGGGGACCTGCAACTAATGAAAAACTGTTTTTT	CASSWGGPATNEKLFF
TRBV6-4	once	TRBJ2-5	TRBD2	TGTGCCAGCAGTGACCTGACTAGCGGGGGATCTAAAGAGACCCAGTACTTC	CASSDLTSGGSKETQYF
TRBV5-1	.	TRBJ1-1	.	TGCGCCAGCAGCTTGGATCCGGGGAACACTGAAGCTTTCTTT	CASSLDPGNTEAFF
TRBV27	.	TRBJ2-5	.	TGTGCCAGCAGTGTCCCAGGGGTCCAAGAGACCCAGTACTTC	CASSVPGVQETQYF
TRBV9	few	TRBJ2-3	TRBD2	TGTGCCAGCAGCGTAGAGCTAGCGGGGTTGCCAGATACGCAGTATTTT	CASSVELAGLPDTQYF
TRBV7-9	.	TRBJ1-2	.	TGTGCCAGCAGCTTAGAACAGATTAACTATGGCTACACCTTC	CASSLEQINYGYTF
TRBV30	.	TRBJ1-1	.	TGTGCCTGGATGCTCAAGGGGGTTTACACTGAAGCTTTCTTT	CAWMLKGVYTEAFF
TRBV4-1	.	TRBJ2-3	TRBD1	TGCGCCAGCAGCCAATTCGGGACAGGGGGCACAGATACGCAGTATTTT	CASSQFGTGGTDTQYF
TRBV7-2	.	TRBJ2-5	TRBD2	TGTGCCAGCAGCTTTAGCGGGGGGGCCGGGGAGACCCAGTACTTC	CASSFSGGAGETQYF
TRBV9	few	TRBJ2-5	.	TGTGCCAGCAGCTCCTCTGGGGAGAAAGAGACCCAGTACTTC	CASSSSGEKETQYF
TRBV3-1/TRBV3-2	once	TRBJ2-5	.	TGTGCCAGCAGCCTCCTTCAAGAGACCCAGTACTTC	CASSLLQETQYF
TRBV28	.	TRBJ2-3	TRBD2	TGTGCCAGCCCGCCCAGCGGGGAACTCACAGATACGCAGTATTTT	CASPPSGELTDTQYF
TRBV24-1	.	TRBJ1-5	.	TGTGCCACCAGTGAGACAGGAGTCAATCAGCCCCAGCATTTT	CATSETGVNQPQHF
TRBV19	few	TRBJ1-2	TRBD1	TGTGCCAGTAGGGGACAGGGGGCTAACTATGGCTACACCTTC	CASRGQGANYGYTF
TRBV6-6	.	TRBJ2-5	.	TGTGCCAGCAGTTACTCGCAGGGGTCGGAGACCCAGTACTTC	CASSYSQGSETQYF
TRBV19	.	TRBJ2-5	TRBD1	TGTGCCAGTAGACGGACAGGGGGCCGAGAGACCCAGTACTTC	CASRRTGGRETQYF
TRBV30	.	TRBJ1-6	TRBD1	TGTGCCTGGAGTGTAGGGACAGGGAATTCACCCCTCCACTTT	CAWSVGTGNSPLHF
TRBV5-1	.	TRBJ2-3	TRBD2	TGCGCCAGCAGCCCAAGAGGGACTAGCGGGGGGATCACAGATACGCAGTATTTT	CASSPRGTSGGITDTQYF
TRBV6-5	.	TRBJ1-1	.	TGTGCCAGCTTTCGAGGAGGGACTGAAGCTTTCTTT	CASFRGGTEAFF
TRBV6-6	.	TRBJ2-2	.	TGTGCCAGCAGTTACCGGGGGGCCCTTTTCGGGGAGCTGTTTTTT	CASSYRGALFGELFF
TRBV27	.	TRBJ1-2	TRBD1	TGTGCCAGCAGACGAAACCGAGAGACAGGGCTTTTAGGCTACACCTTC	CASRRNRETGLLGYTF
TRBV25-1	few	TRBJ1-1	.	TGTGCCAGCAGTGCCTCGGGAGTAGGCGGTGAAGCTTTCTTT	CASSASGVGGEAFF
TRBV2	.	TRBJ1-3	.	TGTGCCAGCAGTGACCGGGGGACTGGAAACACCATATATTTT	CASSDRGTGNTIYF
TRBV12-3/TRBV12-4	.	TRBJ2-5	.	TGTGCCAGCAGTCAGGGTCAGGGGGAGACCCAGTACTTC	CASSQGQGETQYF
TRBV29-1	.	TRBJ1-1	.	TGCAGCGCCAACAAGATGAACACTGAAGCTTTCTTT	CSANKMNTEAFF
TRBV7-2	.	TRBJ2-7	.	TGTGCCAGCAGCTTAGCGCGGGGTGAATACGAGCAGTACTTC	CASSLARGEYEQYF
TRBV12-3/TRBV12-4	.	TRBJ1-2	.	TGTGCCAGCAGTCCTGACAGGTTATATGGCTACACCTTC	CASSPDRLYGYTF
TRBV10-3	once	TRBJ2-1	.	TGTGCCATCAGTGACCCGTCTGAGGGGGAGAGGAATGAGCAGTTCTTC	CAISDPSEGERNEQFF
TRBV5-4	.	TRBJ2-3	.	TGTGCCAGCAGCTTGAGGAGCTACACAGATACGCAGTATTTT	CASSLRSYTDTQYF
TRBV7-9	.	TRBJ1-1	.	TGTGCCAGCAGCTTAGGGAGCACTGAAGCTTTCTTT	CASSLGSTEAFF
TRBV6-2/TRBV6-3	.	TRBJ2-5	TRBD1	TGTGCCAGCAGCCAGGACAGGGGGCGAGGAGAGACCCAGTACTTC	CASSQDRGRGETQYF
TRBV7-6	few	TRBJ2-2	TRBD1	TGTGCCAGCAGCTTGGCAGGGGGCGACGGGGAGCTGTTTTTT	CASSLAGGDGELFF
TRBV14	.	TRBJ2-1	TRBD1	TGTGCCAGCAGCCAAGCCCGGGACAGACTTTACAATGAGCAGTTCTTC	CASSQARDRLYNEQFF